The 25 T cell receptor beta chains below all came from one sample that was sequenced in a study of shared clonotypes between healthy human individuals. Selected positively for CCR7 and CD45RO-negative, naive CD8 cells excluded terminally differentiated effector memory CD45RA+ cells. Using immunoSEQ multiplex PCR, the repertoire was profiled, and TCRdb retains in-frame clones only, with some absent. This table holds millions of clones, roughly 91% found once. Sequencing was performed on naive CD8+ T cells from PBMCs. The receptors were gathered from a man aged 18 to 35 in good health. Some clones in this sample may be carry-over from other donors' samples.

V usage is TRBV1 and J usage is TRBJ2-7; the DNA was not compared with TRBD2, the D call given in the table. TRBV1 is an annotated pseudogene. CDR3 length equals 14 residues. The DNA for the CDR3 is TGCACCAGCAGCCAAGATAGGCGGGAGAACGAGCAGTACTTC. It codes for CTSSQDRRENEQYF.

The chain is built from TRBV19 and TRBJ2-1; 9 bases agree with TRBD2. V trimming: 1 base; J trimming: 8 bases; junction bases outside the gene matches: 9. The germline CDR1 and CDR2 sequences are LNHDA and SQIVND (reference sequence). The CDR3 length is 16 residues. The CDR3 is CASSIVAGVIKDEQFF. CDR3 nucleotides: TGTGCCAGTAGTATAGTAGCGGGAGTAATAAAAGATGAGCAGTTCTTC.

The chain has TRBV6-6 and TRBJ2-1; a weak D match, TRBD1 (6 bases). Germline lookup yields CDR1 MNHNY and CDR2 SVGAGI (reference sequence). This CDR3 region has 12 residues. V was shortened by 6 bases and J by 8 bases, with 11 bases between the two germline ends. The DNA for the CDR3 is TGTGCCAGCAGAAAAGGGGGTGATGAGCAGTTCTTC. Its protein product is CASRKGGDEQFF.

The chain couples TRBV6-5 to TRBJ2-2, with D possibly TRBD2 on 6 matching bases. V was clipped by 5 bases and J by 5 bases, with 12 bases between them. CDR1 is MNHEY and CDR2 is SVGAGI in the germline V gene. The CDR3 consists of 14 residues. The CDR3 region is CASSPLGGTGELFF. CDR3 sequence (DNA): TGTGCCAGCAGTCCACTAGGAGGGACCGGGGAGCTGTTTTTT.

This clone has only one observation. The V and J genes are TRBV9 and TRBJ2-3, with TRBD2 identical over 11 bases. Trimming at V came to 0 bases and at J to 3 bases, leaving 6 bases not matched to a gene. Germline CDR1 and CDR2: SGDLS and YYNGEE. The CDR3 runs to 17 residues. In nucleotides, the CDR3 is TGTGCCAGCAGCGTAGGTAATAGCGGGAGGGGTACAGATACGCAGTATTTT. Translated, it gives CASSVGNSGRGTDTQYF. Variable domain in full (rest from reference TRBV9 and TRBJ2-3): DSGVTQTPKHLITATGQRVTLRCSPRSGDLSVYWYQQSLDQGLQFLIQYYNGEERAKGNILERFSAQQFPDLHSELNLSSLELGDSALYFCASSVGNSGRGTDTQYFGPGTRLTVL.

V gene TRBV7-8 combines with J gene TRBJ1-5; D remains ambiguous. The germline V and J ends were trimmed by 1 base and 4 bases, with 5 bases remaining between them. This CDR3 is 13 amino acids long. Germline V gives CDR1 SGHVS, CDR2 FQNEAQ. The CDR3 DNA is TGTGCCAGCAGCTTAGACAAGAATCAGCCCCAGCATTTT. Its protein product is CASSLDKNQPQHF.

The chain employs TRBV7-8 and TRBJ2-5, with D maybe TRBD1 (7 bases). V was trimmed by 5 bases and J by 2 bases, leaving 15 bases between them. The CDR3 totals 15 residues. Germline CDR1 SGHVS, CDR2 FQNEAQ. As DNA, the CDR3 is TGTGCCAGCAGCCCTAAGACAGGGAGGCAAGAGACCCAGTACTTC. This encodes CASSPKTGRQETQYF.

The chain has TRBV6-5 and TRBJ2-7; TRBD1 is a possible D gene (5 bases). Germline V lookup: CDR1 MNHEY, CDR2 SVGAGI. The germline V and J ends were trimmed by 2 bases and 3 bases, with 14 bases remaining between them. The CDR3 has 15 amino acids. The CDR3 coding sequence is TGTGCCAGCAGTTACGCCGACAGTCCCCTCTACGAGCAGTACTTC. Its translation: CASSYADSPLYEQYF.

This clone is a singleton in its sample. V is TRBV4-2 and J is TRBJ2-2; TRBD1 matches at 9 bases. V was clipped by 7 bases and J by 12 bases; unmatched bases: 6. The CDR3 runs to 12 residues. Germline loops: CDR1 LGHNA, CDR2 YNFKEQ. The CDR3 region is CASKDRGSQLFF. CDR3 DNA: TGTGCCAGCAAAGACAGGGGGTCCCAGCTGTTTTTT.

As concerns this clone: Other DNA sequences in this sample translate to the same CDR3. The genes are TRBV28 and TRBJ2-7; 10 bases map to TRBD2. The V and J ends lost 5 bases and 1 base, in that order; junction bases with no gene match: 5. Germline lookup yields CDR1 MDHEN and CDR2 SYDVKM. The CDR3 consists of 15 residues. This CDR3 is CASSPSSGSSYEQYF. CDR3 nucleotide sequence: TGTGCCAGCAGTCCCTCTAGCGGGAGTTCCTACGAGCAGTACTTC.

V and J are TRBV27 and TRBJ1-5, with D perhaps matching TRBD1 (5 bases). V shed 5 bases and J shed 5 bases, with 10 bases lying between them. This CDR3 contains 13 residues. The germline gives CDR1 MNHEY, CDR2 SMNVEV (reference sequence). The CDR3 nucleotides read TGTGCCAGCAGTCCAGGGCCTGATCAGCCCCAGCATTTT. This encodes CASSPGPDQPQHF.

This clone appeared a few times. Distinct nucleotide sequences in the sample also encode this CDR3. The chain carries TRBV25-1 and TRBJ1-1; D not certain. CDR3 size: 12 residues. Trimming pared 2 bases from V and 8 bases from J, leaving 9 bases between. Germline V gene sequence: CDR1 MGHDK, CDR2 SYGVNS. The CDR3 DNA reads as TGTGCCAGCAGTGAAGGCGGGAGAGAAGCTTTCTTT. The encoded protein is CASSEGGREAFF.

V and J are TRBV9 and TRBJ1-5, with TRBD1 matching 7 bases. The germline gives CDR1 SGDLS, CDR2 YYNGEE. The CDR3 has 14 amino acids. Trimming took 4 bases from V and 9 from J; bases not matched to a gene: 10. As DNA, the CDR3 is TGTGCCAGCAGCCCCCGACAGGGTATGGGGCCCCAGCATTTT. This translates into CASSPRQGMGPQHF.

A word on this clone: This may be a read error, as it is one base from a much larger clone. The sample holds other DNA sequences that translate to the same CDR3. V is TRBV28 and J is TRBJ2-7, with unresolved D. Trimming cost V 6 bases and J 3 bases, with 6 bases left between them. CDR1 and CDR2 from the germline V gene are MDHEN and SYDVKM. This CDR3 has 11 residues. Here the CDR3 DNA reads TGTGCCAGCAGCTTCGGCTACGAGCAGTACTTC. It specifies CASSFGYEQYF.

This chain joins TRBV13 and TRBJ2-5; 11 nucleotides agree with TRBD1. Germline lookup yields CDR1 PRHDT and CDR2 FYEKMQ (reference sequence). With 5 bases clipped from V and 4 bases from J, the junction kept 6 bases outside the gene matches. This CDR3 is 15 amino acids long. The CDR3 spells CASSPGGQGGETQYF. CDR3 DNA sequence: TGTGCCAGCAGCCCAGGGGGACAGGGGGGAGAGACCCAGTACTTC.

The rearrangement joins TRBV9 to TRBJ2-1; 7 bases map to TRBD1. From germline, CDR1 is SGDLS and CDR2 YYNGEE. The V and J ends lost 7 bases and 0 bases, in that order; junction bases with no gene match: 7. CDR3 size: 15 residues. Here the CDR3 reads CASALTGDSYNEQFF. CDR3 in DNA: TGTGCCAGCGCCCTCACAGGGGACTCCTACAATGAGCAGTTCTTC.

This rearrangement joins TRBV5-6 to TRBJ2-5; maybe TRBD2 (5 bases). Germline CDR1 is SGHDT and CDR2 is YYEEEE. CDR3 length equals 18 residues. The V and J ends lost 1 base and 5 bases respectively, with 24 bases between them. CDR3 loop: CASSLNIGPRVNAETQYF. DNA for the CDR3: TGTGCCAGCAGCTTGAATATAGGGCCGCGGGTCAACGCGGAGACCCAGTACTTC.

This sequence joins TRBV7-9 and TRBJ1-2; 7 nucleotides line up with TRBD1. The V gene end was trimmed by 5 bases and the J gene end by 5 bases; junction bases not matched to a gene: 11. Germline V gives CDR1 SEHNR, CDR2 FQNEAQ (reference sequence). This CDR3 spans 15 amino acids. The CDR3 bases are TGTGCCAGCAGCCGTTACGACAGGGTGCTATATGGCTACACCTTC. This codes for CASSRYDRVLYGYTF. Filled out from reference TRBV7-9 and TRBJ1-2, the complete variable domain reads DTGVSQNPRHKITKRGQNVTFRCDPISEHNRLYWYRQTLGQGPEFLTYFQNEAQLEKSRLLSDRFSAERPKGSFSTLEIQRTEQGDSAMYLCASSRYDRVLYGYTFGSGTRLTVV.

V and J are TRBV9 and TRBJ2-5, with 15 bases that match TRBD2. Per germline, CDR1 SGDLS and CDR2 YYNGEE. V gave up 3 bases and J gave up 5 bases; unmatched junction bases: 5. This CDR3 region has 16 residues. CDR3 loop: CASSDGTSGRWETQYF. CDR3 bases: TGTGCCAGCAGCGACGGGACTAGCGGGAGGTGGGAGACCCAGTACTTC. The variable domain in full, completed from reference TRBV9 and TRBJ2-5, reads DSGVTQTPKHLITATGQRVTLRCSPRSGDLSVYWYQQSLDQGLQFLIQYYNGEERAKGNILERFSAQQFPDLHSELNLSSLELGDSALYFCASSDGTSGRWETQYFGPGTRLLVL.

This clone occurred a few times. The J gene is TRBJ2-2, the V gene TRBV2; 8 bases fit TRBD1. Germline-derived CDR1 and CDR2 are SNHLY and FYNNEI. This CDR3 has 13 residues. V was pared by 6 bases and J by 7 bases, with 4 bases of the junction left unmatched. CDR3 region: CASRGQGNGELFF. The CDR3 bases are TGTGCCAGCAGAGGACAGGGTAACGGGGAGCTGTTTTTT.

The chain is built from TRBV7-9 and TRBJ2-7; D remains ambiguous. The V end lost 1 base, the J end lost 5 bases, and 9 bases lay between the germline ends. The V gene's germline CDR1 is SEHNR and CDR2 FQNEAQ (reference sequence). The CDR3 contains 13 residues. The CDR3 DNA reads TGTGCCAGCAGCTTAGAAATTGGAAACGAGCAGTACTTC. Translation: CASSLEIGNEQYF. The whole variable domain, remainder taken from reference TRBV7-9 and TRBJ2-7, is DTGVSQNPRHKITKRGQNVTFRCDPISEHNRLYWYRQTLGQGPEFLTYFQNEAQLEKSRLLSDRFSAERPKGSFSTLEIQRTEQGDSAMYLCASSLEIGNEQYFGPGTRLTVT.

The J gene is TRBJ2-7, the V gene TRBV6-1; D might be TRBD2 (6 bases). The CDR3 length is 14 residues. Between the trimmed V and J ends, which lost 8 bases and 3 bases, there was a span of 17 bases. Per germline, CDR1 MNHNS and CDR2 SASEGT. CDR3 bases: TGTGCCAGCGAGGGAACCTTGGACTACTACGAGCAGTACTTC. Translation: CASEGTLDYYEQYF.

About this clone: This specimen includes other DNA sequences encoding the same CDR3. This rearrangement joins TRBV30 to TRBJ1-1; unclear D gene. Trimming removed 3 bases from V and 7 bases from J, with 9 bases in between. The V gene's germline CDR1 is GTSNPN and CDR2 SVGIG (reference sequence). CDR3 length: 11 amino acids. In nucleotides, the CDR3 is TGTGCCTGGAGCCCGGGAGGTGAAGCTTTCTTT. Its translation is CAWSPGGEAFF.

Note on this clone: The sample contains more than one DNA sequence encoding this CDR3. The chain links TRBV27 to TRBJ2-2, with 12 positions matching TRBD2. Trimming at V came to 6 bases and at J to 5 bases, leaving 4 bases not matched to a gene. CDR1 is MNHEY and CDR2 is SMNVEV in the germline V gene (reference sequence). CDR3 size: 15 residues. For the CDR3, the DNA is TGTGCCAGCAGCCCACTAGCGGGAGGTACCGGGGAGCTGTTTTTT. Its protein product is CASSPLAGGTGELFF.

The chain links TRBV18 to TRBJ2-3; 7 bases are shared with TRBD1. Losses at the gene ends were 0 bases for V and 2 bases for J; bases not matched to a gene: 5. The CDR3 loop spans 16 amino acids. CDR1 and CDR2 (germline): KGHSH, LQKENI. CDR3 region: CASSPPDRAPTDTQYF. In nucleotides, the CDR3 is TGTGCCAGCTCACCACCCGACAGGGCCCCCACAGATACGCAGTATTTT.